Listed here are 19 T cell receptor beta chains from one sample, sequenced in a study of T cell responses to AZD1222 COVID-19 vaccine. Here immunoSEQ multiplex PCR was the method, and the copy in TCRdb shows in-frame clones only, minus some. The sample includes some 130,000 clones, about 93% of them seen just once. This sample comprised peripheral blood, obtained on day 0 of AZD1222 vaccination. The receptors derive from an adult in good health.

V is TRBV19 and J is TRBJ2-7; D is possibly TRBD1 or TRBD2 (5 bases each). The V gene's germline CDR1 is LNHDA and CDR2 SQIVND (reference sequence). CDR3 size: 14 residues. Trimming stripped 4 bases from V and 3 bases from J, with 13 bases between. The CDR3 is CASSRGRQNYEQYF. CDR3 bases: TGTGCCAGTAGTAGGGGACGCCAGAACTACGAGCAGTACTTC.

This chain uses TRBV10-2 with TRBJ2-5; 11 nucleotides line up with TRBD2. This CDR3 has 16 residues. Per the germline V gene, CDR1 is WSHSY and CDR2 is SAAADI. Unmatched junction bases numbered 9, after V lost 7 bases and J lost 2 bases. The CDR3 bases are TGCGCCAGCAACAAAGGACTAGCGGGCTCACAAGAGACCCAGTACTTC. Its translation is CASNKGLAGSQETQYF.

The chain joins TRBV5-4 to TRBJ1-4; D perhaps matches TRBD1 (5 bases). The V and J ends lost 4 bases and 4 bases respectively, with 11 bases between them. The CDR3 has 14 amino acids. CDR1 is SGHNT, CDR2 YYREEE, per germline (reference sequence). The CDR3 here is CASSPGTDNEKLFF. The CDR3 DNA follows: TGTGCCAGCAGCCCCGGGACGGATAATGAAAAACTGTTTTTT.

The chain uses TRBV5-6 and TRBJ2-2, with D possibly matching TRBD2 (5 bases). Trimming cost V 4 bases and J 5 bases, with 18 bases left between them. This CDR3 region has 16 residues. Germline V gene lookup returns CDR1 SGHDT and CDR2 YYEEEE. As DNA, the CDR3 is TGTGCCAGCAGCCTCCTTCCGGGGTCGAGGACCGGGGAGCTGTTTTTT. As protein: CASSLLPGSRTGELFF.

With regard to this clone: One end of the junction is discordant with germline, which a read error may explain. V is TRBV7-2 and J is TRBJ2-7; 9 nucleotides line up with TRBD2. The germline V gene encodes CDR1 SGHTA and CDR2 FQGNSA. The CDR3 extends over 13 amino acids. CDR3 loop: CASRLAGDNEQYF. Here the CDR3 DNA reads TGTGCCAGCAGATTAGCGGGAGATAACGAGCAGTACTTC.

The chain has TRBV12-3 or TRBV12-4 and TRBJ2-2; TRBD1 matches 7 bases. With V trimmed by 10 bases and J by 5 bases, 4 bases remained unmatched. The CDR3 consists of 12 residues. The CDR3 DNA reads as TGTGCCACCTCGACAGGGACCGGGGAGCTGTTTTTT. Translating gives CATSTGTGELFF.

CDR3 sequence: CSVRGGEGSEAFF. CDR3 coding DNA: TGCAGCGTTCGCGGGGGGGAAGGGTCTGAAGCTTTCTTT. V usage is TRBV29-1 and J usage is TRBJ1-1; D possibly corresponds to TRBD1 (5 bases). The CDR3 extends over 13 amino acids. CDR1 is SQVTM and CDR2 is ANQGSEA in the germline V gene. V was shortened by 5 bases and J by 6 bases, with 16 bases between the two germline ends.

V usage is TRBV2 and J usage is TRBJ2-5; TRBD1 aligns across 7 bases. Germline values: CDR1 SNHLY, CDR2 FYNNEI. Trimming removed 7 bases from V and 5 bases from J; junction bases left unmatched: 10. The CDR3 spans 14 residues. The CDR3 is CASKSQGMWETQYF. As DNA, the CDR3 is TGTGCCAGCAAGTCACAGGGGATGTGGGAGACCCAGTACTTC. Full variable domain (rest looked up from reference TRBV2 and TRBJ2-5): EPEVTQTPSHQVTQMGQEVILRCVPISNHLYFYWYRQILGQKVEFLVSFYNNEISEKSEIFDDQFSVERPDGSNFTLKIRSTKLEDSAMYFCASKSQGMWETQYFGPGTRLLVL.

The J gene is TRBJ1-1, the V gene TRBV5-4; no clear D. Germline lookup yields CDR1 SGHNT and CDR2 YYREEE (reference sequence). The CDR3 covers 15 residues. Trimming removed 0 bases at V and 1 base at J, with 10 bases between. CDR3: CASSLDFLTNTEAFF. CDR3 coding DNA: TGTGCCAGCAGCTTGGATTTTCTCACGAACACTGAAGCTTTCTTT. Supplemented by reference TRBV5-4 and TRBJ1-1, the full variable domain reads ETGVTQSPTHLIKTRGQQVTLRCSSQSGHNTVSWYQQALGQGPQFIFQYYREEENGRGNFPPRFSGLQFPNYSSELNVNALELDDSALYLCASSLDFLTNTEAFFGQGTRLTVV.

J is TRBJ1-5 and V is TRBV24-1; 8 bases are a match to TRBD1. Looked up from germline, CDR1 is KGHDR and CDR2 is SFDVKD. With V trimmed by 7 bases and J by 5 bases, 6 bases remained unmatched. The CDR3 has 14 amino acids. CDR3 amino acids: CATSDRGSDQPQHF. The CDR3 DNA follows: TGTGCCACCAGCGACAGGGGCAGCGATCAGCCCCAGCATTTT.

This clone was recorded only once. V and J are TRBV5-6 and TRBJ2-7; no clear D gene. CDR1 and CDR2 (germline): SGHDT, YYEEEE. V was trimmed by 0 bases and J by 2 bases, leaving 6 bases between them. The CDR3 loop spans 13 amino acids. As DNA, the CDR3 is TGTGCCAGCAGCTTGGCCGGAACCTACGAGCAGTACTTC. This encodes CASSLAGTYEQYF.

This clone has only a few counts. This chain links TRBV29-1 with TRBJ1-2, with D possibly being TRBD1 (5 bases). The CDR3 totals 12 residues. Germline-derived CDR1 and CDR2 are SQVTM and ANQGSEA. Trimming cost V 4 bases and J 5 bases, with 11 bases left between them. CDR3: CSVGGGEYGYTF. The CDR3 bases are TGCAGCGTTGGGGGAGGGGAGTATGGCTACACCTTC.

This clone was observed a handful of times. V is TRBV18 and J is TRBJ2-2; tentatively, D is TRBD2 (5 bases). Trimming pared 3 bases from V and 6 bases from J, leaving 17 bases between. Germline CDR1 and CDR2: KGHSH and LQKENI. The CDR3 totals 16 residues. The CDR3 spells CASSPSLVGLAGELFF. CDR3 DNA sequence: TGTGCCAGCTCACCCTCCCTGGTAGGACTCGCCGGGGAGCTGTTTTTT.

The chain combines TRBV13 with TRBJ2-5; 13 bases align to TRBD2. Trimming cost V 5 bases and J 5 bases; bases outside gene matches: 11. This CDR3 contains 17 residues. The germline CDR1 and CDR2 sequences are PRHDT and FYEKMQ (reference sequence). CDR3 in DNA: TGTGCCAGCAGCCCACGAGGACTAGCGGGAGTAAGCGAGACCCAGTACTTC. It yields the protein CASSPRGLAGVSETQYF.

In this sample, this clone turned up once. The rearrangement links TRBV19 to TRBJ2-1; 7 nucleotides align to TRBD2. The CDR3 runs 16 residues. J was trimmed by 0 bases and V by 7 bases; bases with no gene match: 9. Germline CDR1 reads LNHDA; CDR2 reads SQIVND (reference sequence). CDR3 DNA: TGTGCCAGTATCGGGACTACCAACAGCTCCTACAATGAGCAGTTCTTC. It codes for CASIGTTNSSYNEQFF.

J is TRBJ1-4 and V is TRBV5-6, with a tentative D call TRBD1 (6 bases). This CDR3 is built from 16 residues. The V gene's germline CDR1 is SGHDT and CDR2 YYEEEE. The ends were cut back, 0 bases at V and 7 bases at J, with 16 bases in the middle. The DNA for the CDR3 is TGTGCCAGCAGCTTGGCGTTTGGGGGGCTCGGTGAAAAACTGTTTTTT. It encodes CASSLAFGGLGEKLFF.

To note about this clone: This sample also contains other DNA sequences that code for the same CDR3. The CDR3 sequence: CASSLVTGSNTEAFF. The CDR3 DNA is TGTGCCAGCAGCTTAGTGACAGGGAGTAACACTGAAGCTTTCTTT. The V call is TRBV7-9, the J call TRBJ1-1; TRBD1 matches at 7 bases. V gave up 1 base and J gave up 2 bases; unmatched junction bases: 4. Germline values: CDR1 SEHNR, CDR2 FQNEAQ (reference sequence). The CDR3 loop spans 15 amino acids.

This chain connects TRBV28 to TRBJ2-3, with D unclear. CDR1 is MDHEN and CDR2 is SYDVKM in the germline V gene. This CDR3 spans 13 amino acids. Deletions cut 4 bases from V and 4 bases from J, with 9 bases between. DNA for the CDR3: TGTGCCAGCAGTTCCGGTCGGCCAGATACGCAGTATTTT. Its protein product is CASSSGRPDTQYF.

The V call is TRBV19, the J call TRBJ2-5, with TRBD2 matching 9 bases. Germline loops: CDR1 LNHDA, CDR2 SQIVND (reference sequence). Germline trimming cut 8 bases from V and 5 bases from J; bases unmatched to any gene: 9. The CDR3 runs to 14 residues. CDR3 sequence reads: CASSPPTSGETQYF. As DNA, the CDR3 is TGTGCCAGTTCCCCACCGACTAGCGGCGAGACCCAGTACTTC.